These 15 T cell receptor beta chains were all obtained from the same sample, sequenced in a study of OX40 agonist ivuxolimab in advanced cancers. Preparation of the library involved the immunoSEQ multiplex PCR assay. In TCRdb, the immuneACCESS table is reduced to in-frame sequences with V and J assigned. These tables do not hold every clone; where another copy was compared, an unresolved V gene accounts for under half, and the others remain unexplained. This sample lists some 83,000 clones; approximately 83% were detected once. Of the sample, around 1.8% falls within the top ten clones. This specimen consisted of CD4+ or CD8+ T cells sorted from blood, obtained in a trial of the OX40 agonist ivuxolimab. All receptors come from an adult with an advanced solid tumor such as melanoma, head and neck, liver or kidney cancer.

The CDR3 here is CASSLAGDPAYEQYF. The CDR3 region has the DNA TGTGCCAGCAGCTTAGCCGGGGACCCAGCCTACGAGCAGTACTTC. The V call is TRBV7-2, the J call TRBJ2-7; D could derive from TRBD1 or TRBD2 (5 bases each). This CDR3 comprises 15 residues. The germline V gene has CDR1 SGHTA and CDR2 FQGNSA. V was shortened by 0 bases and J by 2 bases, with 11 bases between the two germline ends.

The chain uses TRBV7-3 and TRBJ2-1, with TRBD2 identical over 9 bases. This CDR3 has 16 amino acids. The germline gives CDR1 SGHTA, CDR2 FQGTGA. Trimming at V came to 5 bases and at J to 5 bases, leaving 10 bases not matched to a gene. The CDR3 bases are TGTGCCAGCAGCCCTACACCGGGACTAGCTAACAATGAGCAGTTCTTC. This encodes CASSPTPGLANNEQFF.

CDR3: CASSAGQRNYGYTF. The CDR3 DNA reads as TGTGCCAGCAGTGCTGGACAACGGAACTATGGCTACACCTTC. J is TRBJ1-2 and V is TRBV6-4; D possibly corresponds to TRBD1 (5 bases). Between the trimmed V and J ends, which lost 4 bases and 2 bases, there was a span of 11 bases. Germline assignment: CDR1 MRHNA and CDR2 SNTAGT. The CDR3 contains 14 residues.

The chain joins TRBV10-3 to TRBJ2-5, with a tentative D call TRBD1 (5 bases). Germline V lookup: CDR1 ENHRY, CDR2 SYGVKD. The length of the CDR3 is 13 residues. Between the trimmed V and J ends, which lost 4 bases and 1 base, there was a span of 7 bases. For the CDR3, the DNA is TGTGCCATCAGTGTAACAGGCCAAGAGACCCAGTACTTC. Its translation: CAISVTGQETQYF.

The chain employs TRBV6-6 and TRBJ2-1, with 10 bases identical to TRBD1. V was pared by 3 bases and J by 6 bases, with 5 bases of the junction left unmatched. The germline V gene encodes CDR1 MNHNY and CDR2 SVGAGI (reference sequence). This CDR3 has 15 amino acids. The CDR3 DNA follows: TGTGCCAGCAGTTATGACAGGGGGCCCTTCAATGAGCAGTTCTTC. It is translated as CASSYDRGPFNEQFF.

CDR3 protein: CASSLRTPDNSPLHF. The CDR3 coding sequence is TGCGCCAGCAGCTTGAGGACACCTGATAATTCACCCCTCCACTTT. The chain links TRBV5-1 to TRBJ1-6; a possible D gene is TRBD1 (5 bases). Germline V CDR1 and CDR2: SGHRS, YFSETQ. The CDR3 consists of 15 residues. V was pared by 1 base and J by 5 bases, with 10 bases between.

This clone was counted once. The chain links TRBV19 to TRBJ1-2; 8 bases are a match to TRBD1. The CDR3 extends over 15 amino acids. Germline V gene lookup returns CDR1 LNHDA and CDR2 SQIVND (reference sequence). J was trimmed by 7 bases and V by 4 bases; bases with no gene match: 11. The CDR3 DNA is TGTGCCAGTAGTACCTCGACAGGGGAGATCAGTGGCTACACCTTC. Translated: CASSTSTGEISGYTF.

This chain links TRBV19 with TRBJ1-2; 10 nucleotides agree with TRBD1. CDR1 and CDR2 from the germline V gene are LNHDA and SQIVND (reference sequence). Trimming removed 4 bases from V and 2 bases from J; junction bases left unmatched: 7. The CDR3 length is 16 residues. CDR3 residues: CASSTGQGRTNYGYTF. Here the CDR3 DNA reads TGTGCCAGTAGTACGGGACAGGGGCGGACAAACTATGGCTACACCTTC.

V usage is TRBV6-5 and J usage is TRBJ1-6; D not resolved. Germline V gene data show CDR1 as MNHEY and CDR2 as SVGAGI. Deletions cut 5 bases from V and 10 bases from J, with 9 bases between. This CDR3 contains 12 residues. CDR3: CASSRQGSPLHF. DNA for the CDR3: TGTGCCAGCAGTCGACAAGGATCACCCCTCCACTTT.

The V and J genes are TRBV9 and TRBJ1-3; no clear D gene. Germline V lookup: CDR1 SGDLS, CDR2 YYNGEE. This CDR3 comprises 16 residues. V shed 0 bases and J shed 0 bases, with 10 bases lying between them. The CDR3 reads CASSVGVVDSGNTIYF. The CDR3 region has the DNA TGTGCCAGCAGCGTAGGAGTGGTCGACTCTGGAAACACCATATATTTT.

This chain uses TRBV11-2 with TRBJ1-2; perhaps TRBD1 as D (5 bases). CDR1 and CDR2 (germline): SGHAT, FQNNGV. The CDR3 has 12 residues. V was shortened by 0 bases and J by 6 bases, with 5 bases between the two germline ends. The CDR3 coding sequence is TGTGCCAGCAGCTTAGAAGGGGATGGCTACACCTTC. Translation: CASSLEGDGYTF.

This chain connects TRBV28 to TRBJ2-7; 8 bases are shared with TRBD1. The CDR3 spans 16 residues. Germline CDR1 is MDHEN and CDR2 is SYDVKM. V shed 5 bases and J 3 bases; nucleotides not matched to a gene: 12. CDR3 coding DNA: TGTGCCAGCAGTCGTACCGGGACAGGCCTAAACTACGAGCAGTACTTC. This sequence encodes CASSRTGTGLNYEQYF.

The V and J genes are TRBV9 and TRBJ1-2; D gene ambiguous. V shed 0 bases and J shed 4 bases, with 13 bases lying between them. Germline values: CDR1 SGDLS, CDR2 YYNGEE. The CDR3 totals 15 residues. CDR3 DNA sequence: TGTGCCAGCAGCGTAGCCCCAGAACCCTTCTATGGCTACACCTTC. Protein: CASSVAPEPFYGYTF.

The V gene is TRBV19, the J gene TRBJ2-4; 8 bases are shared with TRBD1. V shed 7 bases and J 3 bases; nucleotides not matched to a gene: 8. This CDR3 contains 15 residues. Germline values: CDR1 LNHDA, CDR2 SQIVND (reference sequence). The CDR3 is CASMDRAPGKNIQYF. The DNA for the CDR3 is TGTGCCAGTATGGACAGGGCCCCAGGCAAAAACATTCAGTACTTC.

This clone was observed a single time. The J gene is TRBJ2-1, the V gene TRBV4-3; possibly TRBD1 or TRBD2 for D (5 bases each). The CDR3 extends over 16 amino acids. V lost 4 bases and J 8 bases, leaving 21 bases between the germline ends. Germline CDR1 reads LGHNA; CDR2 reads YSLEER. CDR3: CASSLIAGSRGDEQFF. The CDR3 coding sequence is TGCGCCAGCAGCCTCATCGCCGGTAGCCGAGGGGATGAGCAGTTCTTC.